The rows below give T cell receptor beta chains drawn from one sample of a study of T cells expressing NK-cell markers. Each CDR3 protein gets one entry in TCRdb, which reprocessed the 5' RACE reads and gives no DNA. This listing includes approximately 550,000 distinct CDR3 sequences. Sequenced material: blood T cells: a sorted CD56 or NKG2C T cell subset, CD4+ or CD8+ T cells, or bulk PBMC T cells (not recorded which). These receptors were collected from a man between 18 and 29 years old in good health. The CDR3 runs from the conserved cysteine through the conserved F or W.

CDR3 protein: CASSPGLDTQYF
J gene: TRBJ2-3
V gene: TRBV11-1

CDR3 protein: CSARSRTGAGELFF
J gene: TRBJ2-2
V gene: TRBV20-1

CDR3 protein: CSARSGTFRETQYF
J gene: TRBJ2-5
V gene: TRBV20-1

CDR3 protein: CSVVQREVGEQYF
J gene: TRBJ2-7
V gene: TRBV29-1

CDR3 protein: CSAQRTAGVNYEQYF
J gene: TRBJ2-7
V gene: TRBV20-1

CDR3 protein: CSARGGRGDTGELFF
J gene: TRBJ2-2
V gene: TRBV20-1

CDR3 protein: CASSPRQAGNTIYF
J gene: TRBJ1-3
V gene: TRBV12-3/TRBV12-4

CDR3 protein: CASSLGATSGLGNEQFF
J gene: TRBJ2-1
V gene: TRBV5-4

CDR3 protein: CASSPRDRGREQYF
J gene: TRBJ2-7
V gene: TRBV5-1

CDR3 protein: CASSIGVNQETQYF
J gene: TRBJ2-5
V gene: TRBV12-3/TRBV12-4

CDR3 protein: CASSGLNEQFF
J gene: TRBJ2-1
V gene: TRBV6-2/TRBV6-3

CDR3 protein: CASSPPTSGFTDTQYF
J gene: TRBJ2-3
V gene: TRBV12-3/TRBV12-4

CDR3 protein: CASTTGSGELFF
J gene: TRBJ2-2
V gene: TRBV6-5

CDR3 protein: CASRQKGREEAFF
J gene: TRBJ1-1
V gene: TRBV12-3/TRBV12-4

CDR3 protein: CASSPSDRKQYF
J gene: TRBJ2-3
V gene: TRBV14

CDR3 protein: CASSPGETQYF
J gene: TRBJ2-5
V gene: TRBV18

CDR3 protein: CASSQGAADSNQPQHF
J gene: TRBJ1-5
V gene: TRBV3-1

CDR3 protein: CASSQGRSGNEQFF
J gene: TRBJ2-1
V gene: TRBV4-3

CDR3 protein: CASTLGGRSGETQYF
J gene: TRBJ2-5
V gene: TRBV6-1

CDR3 protein: CAWNPNANTGELFF
J gene: TRBJ2-2
V gene: TRBV30

CDR3 protein: CSGWAGIHGYTF
J gene: TRBJ1-2
V gene: TRBV20-1

CDR3 protein: CASSASGALSGNTIYF
J gene: TRBJ1-3
V gene: TRBV5-1

CDR3 protein: CASSLEGQGPGRTPPQYF
J gene: TRBJ2-3
V gene: TRBV11-1

CDR3 protein: CASKIPSGIVNEQFF
J gene: TRBJ2-1
V gene: TRBV12-3/TRBV12-4

CDR3 protein: CASSPVGAGVVEQFF
J gene: TRBJ2-1
V gene: TRBV4-1

CDR3 protein: CASRWTIQETQYF
J gene: TRBJ2-5
V gene: TRBV12-3/TRBV12-4

CDR3 protein: CASSQDVEGGGRSKNIQYF
J gene: TRBJ2-4
V gene: TRBV4-2

CDR3 protein: CASGLGLETQYF
J gene: TRBJ2-5
V gene: TRBV12-5

CDR3 protein: CASSLFGGLNTGELFF
J gene: TRBJ2-2
V gene: TRBV5-1

CDR3 protein: CASSVAPGHGELFF
J gene: TRBJ2-2
V gene: TRBV9

CDR3 protein: CSVSPPGLSTNEQFF
J gene: TRBJ2-1
V gene: TRBV29-1

CDR3 protein: CASSPPPTGMGRTEAFF
J gene: TRBJ1-1
V gene: TRBV27

CDR3 protein: CASRFGLTGMVADTQYF
J gene: TRBJ2-3
V gene: TRBV5-1

CDR3 protein: CASSRLGDTGELFF
J gene: TRBJ2-2
V gene: TRBV12-3/TRBV12-4

CDR3 protein: CSAPRGGKVNTEAFF
J gene: TRBJ1-1
V gene: TRBV20-1

CDR3 protein: CASSLLGRTGQGNTIYF
J gene: TRBJ1-3
V gene: TRBV7-2

CDR3 protein: CATSDLGQNYEQFF
J gene: TRBJ2-1
V gene: TRBV24-1

CDR3 protein: CASSDPWVGGRLNYGYTF
J gene: TRBJ1-2
V gene: TRBV5-1

CDR3 protein: CSALGTRGIEAFF
J gene: TRBJ1-1
V gene: TRBV20-1

CDR3 protein: CSATLDPPDGTQYF
J gene: TRBJ2-5
V gene: TRBV20-1

CDR3 protein: CAISEIGGTDEQFF
J gene: TRBJ2-1
V gene: TRBV10-3

CDR3 protein: CSATDQSGSPGEQFF
J gene: TRBJ2-1
V gene: TRBV20-1

CDR3 protein: CSVEKTGKPYEQYF
J gene: TRBJ2-7
V gene: TRBV29-1

CDR3 protein: CSASPGTGDLSNYGYTF
J gene: TRBJ1-2
V gene: TRBV20-1

CDR3 protein: CATSDLQGPGSYNEQFF
J gene: TRBJ2-1
V gene: TRBV24-1

CDR3 protein: CASSFGLPSKNIQYF
J gene: TRBJ2-4
V gene: TRBV27

CDR3 protein: CASSKGTGAPYNEQFF
J gene: TRBJ2-1
V gene: TRBV21-1

CDR3 protein: CSVELRAQNIQYF
J gene: TRBJ2-4
V gene: TRBV29-1

CDR3 protein: CSAKGGNQETQYF
J gene: TRBJ2-5
V gene: TRBV29-1

CDR3 protein: CASSLRMGERNGYTF
J gene: TRBJ1-2
V gene: TRBV5-1